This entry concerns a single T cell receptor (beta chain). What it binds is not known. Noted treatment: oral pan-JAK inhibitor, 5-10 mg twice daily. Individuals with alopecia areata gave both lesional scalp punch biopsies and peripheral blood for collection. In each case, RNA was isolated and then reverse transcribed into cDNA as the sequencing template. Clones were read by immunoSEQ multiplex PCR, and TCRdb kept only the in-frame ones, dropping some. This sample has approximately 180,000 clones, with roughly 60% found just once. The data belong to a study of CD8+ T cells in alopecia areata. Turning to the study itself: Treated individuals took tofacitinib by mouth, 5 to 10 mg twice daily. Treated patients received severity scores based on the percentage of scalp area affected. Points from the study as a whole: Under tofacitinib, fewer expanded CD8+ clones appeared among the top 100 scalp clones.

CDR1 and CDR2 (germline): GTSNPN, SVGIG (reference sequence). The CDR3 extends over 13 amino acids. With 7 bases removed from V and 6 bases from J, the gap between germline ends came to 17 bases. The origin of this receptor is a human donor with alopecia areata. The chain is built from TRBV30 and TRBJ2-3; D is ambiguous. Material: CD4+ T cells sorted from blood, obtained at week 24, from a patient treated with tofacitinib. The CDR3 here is CASDLNHRDTQYF. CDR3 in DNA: TGTGCCTCGGACCTCAACCATCGGGATACGCAGTATTTT.